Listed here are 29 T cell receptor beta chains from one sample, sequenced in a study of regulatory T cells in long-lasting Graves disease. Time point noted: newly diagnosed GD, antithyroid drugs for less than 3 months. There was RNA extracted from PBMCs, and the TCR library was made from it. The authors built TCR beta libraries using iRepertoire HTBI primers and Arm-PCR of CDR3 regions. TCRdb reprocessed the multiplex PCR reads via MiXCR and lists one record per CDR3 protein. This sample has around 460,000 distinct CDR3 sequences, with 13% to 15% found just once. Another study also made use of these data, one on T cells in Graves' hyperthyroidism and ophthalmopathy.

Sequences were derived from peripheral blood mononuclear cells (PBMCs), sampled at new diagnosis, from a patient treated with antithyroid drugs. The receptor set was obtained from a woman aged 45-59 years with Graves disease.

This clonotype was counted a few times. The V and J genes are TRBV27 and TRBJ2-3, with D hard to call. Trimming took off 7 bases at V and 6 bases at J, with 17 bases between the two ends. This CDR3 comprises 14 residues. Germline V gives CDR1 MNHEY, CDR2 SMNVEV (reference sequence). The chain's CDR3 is CASTPVSYMDTQYF. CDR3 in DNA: TGTGCCAGCACCCCCGTGTCGTATATGGATACGCAGTATTTT.

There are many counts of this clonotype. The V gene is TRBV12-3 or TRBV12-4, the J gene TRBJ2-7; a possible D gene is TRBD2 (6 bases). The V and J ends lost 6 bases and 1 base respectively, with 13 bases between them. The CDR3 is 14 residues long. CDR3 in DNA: TGTGCCAGCAGCTTGGACGGACTATCCTACGAGCAGTACTTC. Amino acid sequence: CASSLDGLSYEQYF.

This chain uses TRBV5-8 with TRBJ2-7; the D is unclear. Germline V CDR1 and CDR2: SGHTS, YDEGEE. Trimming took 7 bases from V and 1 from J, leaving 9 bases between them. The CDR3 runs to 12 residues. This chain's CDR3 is CASRWKSYEQYF. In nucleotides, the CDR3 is TGTGCCAGCCGTTGGAAGTCCTACGAGCAGTACTTC.

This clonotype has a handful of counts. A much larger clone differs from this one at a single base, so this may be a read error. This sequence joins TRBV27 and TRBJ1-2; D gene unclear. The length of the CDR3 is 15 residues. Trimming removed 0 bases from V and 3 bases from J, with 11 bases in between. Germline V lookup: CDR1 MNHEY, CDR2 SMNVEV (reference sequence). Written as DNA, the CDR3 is TGTGCCAGCAGTTTATCGGGTCAGGAGCACTATGGCTACACCTTC. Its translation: CASSLSGQEHYGYTF.

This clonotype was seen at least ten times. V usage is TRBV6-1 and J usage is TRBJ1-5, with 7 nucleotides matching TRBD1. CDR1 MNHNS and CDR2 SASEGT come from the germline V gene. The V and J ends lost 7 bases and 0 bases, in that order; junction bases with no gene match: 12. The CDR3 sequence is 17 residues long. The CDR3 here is CASTERLTGYSNQPQHF. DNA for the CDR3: TGTGCCAGCACCGAGAGGCTGACAGGGTATAGCAATCAGCCCCAGCATTTT.

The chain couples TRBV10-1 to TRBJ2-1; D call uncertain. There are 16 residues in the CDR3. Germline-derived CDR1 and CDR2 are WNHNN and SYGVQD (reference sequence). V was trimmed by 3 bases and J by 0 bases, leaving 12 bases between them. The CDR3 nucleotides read TGCGCCAGCAGTGAATCGAGCCGCAGCTCCTACAATGAGCAGTTCTTC. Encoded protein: CASSESSRSSYNEQFF.

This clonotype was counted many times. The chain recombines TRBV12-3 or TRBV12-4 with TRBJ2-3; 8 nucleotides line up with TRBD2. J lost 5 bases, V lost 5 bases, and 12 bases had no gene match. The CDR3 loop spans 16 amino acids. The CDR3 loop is CASSPRSGATQDTQYF. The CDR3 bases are TGTGCCAGCAGTCCCCGTAGCGGGGCCACACAAGATACGCAGTATTTT.

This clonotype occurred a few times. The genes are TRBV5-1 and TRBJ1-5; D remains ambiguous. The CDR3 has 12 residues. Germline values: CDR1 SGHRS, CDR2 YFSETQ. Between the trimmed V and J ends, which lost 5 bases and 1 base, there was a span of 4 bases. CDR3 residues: CASRASNQPQHF. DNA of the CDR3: TGCGCCAGCAGGGCGAGCAATCAGCCCCAGCATTTT.

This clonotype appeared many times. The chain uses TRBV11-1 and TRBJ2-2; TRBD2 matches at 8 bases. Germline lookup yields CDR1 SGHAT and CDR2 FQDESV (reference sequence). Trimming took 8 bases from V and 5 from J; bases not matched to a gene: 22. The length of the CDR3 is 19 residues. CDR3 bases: TGTGCCAGCGGCCCAGGGCAGGACGTCGCGGGGGGTTGGACCGGGGAGCTGTTTTTT. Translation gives CASGPGQDVAGGWTGELFF.

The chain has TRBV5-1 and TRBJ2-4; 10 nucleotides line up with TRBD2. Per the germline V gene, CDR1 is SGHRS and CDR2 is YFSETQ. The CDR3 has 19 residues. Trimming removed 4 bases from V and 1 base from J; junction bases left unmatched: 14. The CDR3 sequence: CASSPEPAGGRSAKNIQYF. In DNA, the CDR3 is TGCGCCAGCAGCCCCGAACCAGCGGGAGGGAGGTCGGCCAAAAACATTCAGTACTTC.

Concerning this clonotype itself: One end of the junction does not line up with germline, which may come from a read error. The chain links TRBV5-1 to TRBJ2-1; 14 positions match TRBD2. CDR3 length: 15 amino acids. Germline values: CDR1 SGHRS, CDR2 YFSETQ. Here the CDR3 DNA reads TGCACCAGCAGCCCAGGGACTAGCGGGAGCAATGAGCAGTTCTTC. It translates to CTSSPGTSGSNEQFF.

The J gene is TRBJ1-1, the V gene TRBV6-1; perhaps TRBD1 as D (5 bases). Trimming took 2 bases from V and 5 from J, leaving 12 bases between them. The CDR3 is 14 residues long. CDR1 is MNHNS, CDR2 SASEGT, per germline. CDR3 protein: CASSERSGGTEAFF. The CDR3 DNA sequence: TGTGCCAGCAGTGAACGGTCTGGGGGGACTGAAGCTTTCTTT.

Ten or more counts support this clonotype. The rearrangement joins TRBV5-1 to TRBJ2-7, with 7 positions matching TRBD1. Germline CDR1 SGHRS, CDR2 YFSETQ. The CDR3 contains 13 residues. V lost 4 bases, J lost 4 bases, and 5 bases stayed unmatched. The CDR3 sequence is CASSPTGEYEQYF. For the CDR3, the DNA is TGCGCCAGCAGCCCTACAGGGGAATACGAGCAGTACTTC.

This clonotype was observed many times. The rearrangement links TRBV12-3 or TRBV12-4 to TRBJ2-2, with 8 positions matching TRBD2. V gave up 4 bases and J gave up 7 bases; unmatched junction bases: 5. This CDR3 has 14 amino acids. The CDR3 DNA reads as TGTGCCAGCAGTTATAGCGGGAAGCACGGGGAGCTGTTTTTT. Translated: CASSYSGKHGELFF.

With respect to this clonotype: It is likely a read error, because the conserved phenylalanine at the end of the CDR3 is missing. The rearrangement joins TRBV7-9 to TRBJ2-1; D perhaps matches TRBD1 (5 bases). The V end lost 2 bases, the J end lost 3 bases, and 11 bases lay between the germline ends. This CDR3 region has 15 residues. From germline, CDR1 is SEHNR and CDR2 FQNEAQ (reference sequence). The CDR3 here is CASSLMGPIYNEQFL. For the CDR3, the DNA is TGTGCCAGCAGCTTAATGGGGCCTATCTACAATGAGCAGTTCCTC.

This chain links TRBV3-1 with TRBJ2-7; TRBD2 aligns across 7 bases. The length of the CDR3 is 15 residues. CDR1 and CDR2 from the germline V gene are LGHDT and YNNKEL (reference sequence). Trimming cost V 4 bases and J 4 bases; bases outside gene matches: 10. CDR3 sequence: CASSLRRASGYEQYF. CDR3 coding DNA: TGTGCCAGCAGCCTCAGGCGGGCTAGCGGATACGAGCAGTACTTC.

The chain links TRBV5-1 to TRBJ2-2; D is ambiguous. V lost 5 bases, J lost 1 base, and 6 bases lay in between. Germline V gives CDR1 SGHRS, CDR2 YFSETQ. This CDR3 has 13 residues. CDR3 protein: CASSRVNTGELFF. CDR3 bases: TGCGCCAGCAGTAGAGTGAACACCGGGGAGCTGTTTTTT.

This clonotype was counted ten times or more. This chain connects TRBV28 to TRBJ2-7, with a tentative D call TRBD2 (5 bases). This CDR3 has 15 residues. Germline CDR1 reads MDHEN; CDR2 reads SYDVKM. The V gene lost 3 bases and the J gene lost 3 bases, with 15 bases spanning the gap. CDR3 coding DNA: TGTGCCAGCAGTTTCTCCTTAGTGGGAGACTACGAGCAGTACTTC. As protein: CASSFSLVGDYEQYF.

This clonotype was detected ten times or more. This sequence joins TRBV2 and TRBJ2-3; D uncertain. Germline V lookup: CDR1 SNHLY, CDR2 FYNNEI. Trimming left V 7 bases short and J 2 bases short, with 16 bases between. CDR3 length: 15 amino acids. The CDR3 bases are TGTGCCAGCAACCCTAAACAACCGGTCACAGATACGCAGTATTTT. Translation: CASNPKQPVTDTQYF.

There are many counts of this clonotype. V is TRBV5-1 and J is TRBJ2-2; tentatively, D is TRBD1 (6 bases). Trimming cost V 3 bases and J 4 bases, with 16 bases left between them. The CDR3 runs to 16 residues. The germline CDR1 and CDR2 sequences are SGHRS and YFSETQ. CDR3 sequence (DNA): TGCGCCAGCAGCTACCGGGACACCCGGACCACCGGGGAGCTGTTTTTT. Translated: CASSYRDTRTTGELFF.

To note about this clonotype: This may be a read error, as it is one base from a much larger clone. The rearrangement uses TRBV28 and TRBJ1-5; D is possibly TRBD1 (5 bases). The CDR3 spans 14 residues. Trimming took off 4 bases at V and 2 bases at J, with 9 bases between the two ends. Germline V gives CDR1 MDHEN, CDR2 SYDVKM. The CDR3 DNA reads TGTGCCAGCAGTTATGTGGGGGGCAATCAGCCCCAGCATTTT. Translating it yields CASSYVGGNQPQHF. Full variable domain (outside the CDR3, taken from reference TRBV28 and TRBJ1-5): DVKVTQSSRYLVKRTGEKVFLECVQDMDHENMFWYRQDPGLGLRLIYFSYDVKMKEKGDIPEGYSVSREKKERFSLILESASTNQTSMYLCASSYVGGNQPQHFGDGTRLSIL.

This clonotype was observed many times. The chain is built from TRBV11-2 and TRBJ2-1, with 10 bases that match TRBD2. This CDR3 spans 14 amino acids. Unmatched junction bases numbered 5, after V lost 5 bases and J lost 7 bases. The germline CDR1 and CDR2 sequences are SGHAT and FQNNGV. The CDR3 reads CASSTSGTSNEQFF. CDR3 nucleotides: TGTGCCAGCAGCACTAGCGGGACATCAAATGAGCAGTTCTTC.

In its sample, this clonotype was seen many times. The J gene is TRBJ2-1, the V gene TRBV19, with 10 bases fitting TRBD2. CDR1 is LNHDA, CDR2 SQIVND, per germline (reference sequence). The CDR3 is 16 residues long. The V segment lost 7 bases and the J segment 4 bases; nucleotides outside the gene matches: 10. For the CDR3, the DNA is TGTGCCAGTACCCCCGGGAGGACTAGCGGATACAATGAGCAGTTCTTC. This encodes CASTPGRTSGYNEQFF.

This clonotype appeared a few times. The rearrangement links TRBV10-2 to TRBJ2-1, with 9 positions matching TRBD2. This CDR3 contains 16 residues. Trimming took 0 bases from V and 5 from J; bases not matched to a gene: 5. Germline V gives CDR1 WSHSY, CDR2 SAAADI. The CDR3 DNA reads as TGCGCCAGCAGTGAGTCGGCGGCTAGCGGGGACAATGAGCAGTTCTTC. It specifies CASSESAASGDNEQFF.

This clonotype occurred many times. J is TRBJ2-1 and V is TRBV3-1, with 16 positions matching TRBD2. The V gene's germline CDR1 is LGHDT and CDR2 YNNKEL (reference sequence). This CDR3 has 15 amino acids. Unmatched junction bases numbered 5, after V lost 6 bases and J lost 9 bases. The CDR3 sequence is CASRPGLAGGGEQFF. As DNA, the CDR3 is TGTGCCAGCAGACCGGGACTAGCGGGAGGGGGTGAGCAGTTCTTC.

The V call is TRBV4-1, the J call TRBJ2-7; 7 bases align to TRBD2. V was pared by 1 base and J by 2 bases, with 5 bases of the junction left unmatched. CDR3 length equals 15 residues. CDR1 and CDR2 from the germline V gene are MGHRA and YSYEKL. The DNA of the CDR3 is TGCGCCAGCAGCCAAGGGGCTAGCGGAGCCTACGAGCAGTACTTC. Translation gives CASSQGASGAYEQYF.

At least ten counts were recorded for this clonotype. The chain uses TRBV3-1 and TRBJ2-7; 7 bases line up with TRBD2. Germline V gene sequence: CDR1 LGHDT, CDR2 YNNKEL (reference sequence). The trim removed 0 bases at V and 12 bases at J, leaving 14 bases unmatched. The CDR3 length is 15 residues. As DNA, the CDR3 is TGTGCCAGCAGCCAAGATCCTAGCGGTCCACCCCCCCGGTACTTC. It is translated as CASSQDPSGPPPRYF.

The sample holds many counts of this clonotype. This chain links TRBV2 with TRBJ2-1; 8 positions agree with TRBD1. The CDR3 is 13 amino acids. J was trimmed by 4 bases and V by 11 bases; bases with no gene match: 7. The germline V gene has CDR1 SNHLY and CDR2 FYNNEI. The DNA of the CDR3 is TGTGCCGGCAAGGGACAGGCGTACAATGAGCAGTTCTTC. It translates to CAGKGQAYNEQFF.

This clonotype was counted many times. The chain's CDR3 is CASRFTGYEQYF. The CDR3 coding sequence is TGTGCCAGCAGATTTACAGGGTACGAGCAGTACTTC. The rearrangement joins TRBV28 to TRBJ2-7, with TRBD1 as a possible D gene (6 bases). With 6 bases removed from V and 4 bases from J, the gap between germline ends came to 10 bases. The CDR3 runs to 12 residues. Germline V CDR1 and CDR2: MDHEN, SYDVKM.